This T cell receptor (beta chain) was found in a study of human T cells and chemical hapten exposure. On the study more broadly: Minor pooled library volume differences mainly drove per-sample TCR yield variation. Study-wide points: With DPC sensitization, TCRs exceeding 1 in 1000 frequency showed no change.

Unique molecular identifiers were affixed to discrete cDNA molecules within the library. Source study methods: Between roughly 20,000 and 690,600 TCRs appeared in each sample, and the median stood at approximately 100,000. TCRdb passed the 5' RACE reads through MiXCR, listing each CDR3 protein once. The V and J calls were determined by TCRdb, not by the authors. The profile shows approximately 110,000 distinct CDR3 sequences, 15% to 20% of them singletons. Notes on this clonotype: Its antigen remains unknown.

The germline V gene has CDR1 GTSNPN and CDR2 SVGIG (reference sequence). CDR3 length: 15 amino acids. Trimming pared 0 bases from V and 5 bases from J, leaving 16 bases between. Total RNA was isolated from whole blood that had not been fractionated. The receptor comes from a human donor in good health. The rearrangement uses TRBV30 and TRBJ2-5, with D hard to call. CDR3 nucleotides: TGTGCCTGGAGTGTGCCCGCATTCAATCGGGAGACCCAGTACTTC. Translation gives CAWSVPAFNRETQYF. The full variable domain, completed using reference TRBV30 and TRBJ2-5, is SQTIHQWPATLVQPVGSPLSLECTVEGTSNPNLYWYRQAAGRGLQLLFYSVGIGQISSEVPQNLSASRPQDRQFILSSKKLLLSDSGFYLCAWSVPAFNRETQYFGPGTRLLVL.